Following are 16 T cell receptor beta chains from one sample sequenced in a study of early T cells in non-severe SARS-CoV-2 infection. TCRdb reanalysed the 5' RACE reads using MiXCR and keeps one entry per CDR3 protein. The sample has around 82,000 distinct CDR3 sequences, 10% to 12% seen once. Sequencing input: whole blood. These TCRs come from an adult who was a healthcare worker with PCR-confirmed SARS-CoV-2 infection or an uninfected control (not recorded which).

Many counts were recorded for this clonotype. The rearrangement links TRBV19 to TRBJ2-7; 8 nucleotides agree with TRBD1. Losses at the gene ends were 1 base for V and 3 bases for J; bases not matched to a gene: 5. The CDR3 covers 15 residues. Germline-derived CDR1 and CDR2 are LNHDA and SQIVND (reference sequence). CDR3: CASSIGGGQGYEQYF. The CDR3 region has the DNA TGTGCCAGTAGTATAGGCGGAGGACAGGGCTACGAGCAGTACTTC.

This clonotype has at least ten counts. CDR3 DNA: TGTGCCAGCAGCTTTAAGGCAGTCATAAATGAAAAACTGTTTTTT. The encoded protein is CASSFKAVINEKLFF. V and J are TRBV7-2 and TRBJ1-4; no reliable D call. CDR1 and CDR2 from the germline V gene are SGHTA and FQGNSA. V was pared by 3 bases and J by 5 bases, with 13 bases between. The CDR3 covers 15 residues.

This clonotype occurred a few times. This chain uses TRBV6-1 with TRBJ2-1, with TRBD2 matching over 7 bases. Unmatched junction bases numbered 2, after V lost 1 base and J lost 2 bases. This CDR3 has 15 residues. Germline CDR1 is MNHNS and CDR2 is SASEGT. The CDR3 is CASSEGLAAYNEQFF. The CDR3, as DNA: TGTGCCAGCAGTGAAGGCCTAGCGGCCTACAATGAGCAGTTCTTC.

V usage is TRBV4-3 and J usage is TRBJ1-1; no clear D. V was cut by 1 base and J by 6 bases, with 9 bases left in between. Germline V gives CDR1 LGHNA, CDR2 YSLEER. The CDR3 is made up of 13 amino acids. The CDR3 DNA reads TGCGCCAGCAGCCAAGGTGGAGGGCCTGAAGCTTTCTTT. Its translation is CASSQGGGPEAFF.

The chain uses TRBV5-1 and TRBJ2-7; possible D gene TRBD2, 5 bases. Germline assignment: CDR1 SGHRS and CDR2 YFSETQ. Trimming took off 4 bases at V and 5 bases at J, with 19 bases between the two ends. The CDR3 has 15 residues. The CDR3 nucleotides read TGCGCCAGCAGCCCGGTGCGGGCAGTCCTTAACGAGCAGTACTTC. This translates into CASSPVRAVLNEQYF.

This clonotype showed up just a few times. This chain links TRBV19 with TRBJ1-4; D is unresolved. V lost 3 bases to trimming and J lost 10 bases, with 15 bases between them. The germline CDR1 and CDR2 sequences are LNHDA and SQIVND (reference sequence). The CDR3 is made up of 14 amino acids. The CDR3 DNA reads TGTGCCAGTAGTATCGCGACCGCGCGGGGAAAACTGTTTTTT. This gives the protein CASSIATARGKLFF.

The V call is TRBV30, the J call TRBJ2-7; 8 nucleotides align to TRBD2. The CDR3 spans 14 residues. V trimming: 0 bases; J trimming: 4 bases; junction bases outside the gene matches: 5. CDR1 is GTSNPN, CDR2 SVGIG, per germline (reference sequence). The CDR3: CAWSVPGGSYEQYF. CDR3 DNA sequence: TGTGCCTGGAGTGTACCGGGGGGGAGTTACGAGCAGTACTTC.

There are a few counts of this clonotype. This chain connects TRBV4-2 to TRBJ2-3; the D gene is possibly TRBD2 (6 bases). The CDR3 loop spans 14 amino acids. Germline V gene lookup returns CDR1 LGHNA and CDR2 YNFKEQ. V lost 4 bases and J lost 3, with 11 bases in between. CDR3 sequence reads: CASSRVADTDTQYF. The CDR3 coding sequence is TGTGCCAGCAGCCGAGTAGCGGATACAGATACGCAGTATTTT.

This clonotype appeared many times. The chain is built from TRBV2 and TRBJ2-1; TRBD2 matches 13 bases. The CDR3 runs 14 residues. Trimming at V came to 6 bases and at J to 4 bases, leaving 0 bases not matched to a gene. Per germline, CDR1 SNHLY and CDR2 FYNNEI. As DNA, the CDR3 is TGTGCCAGCAGGGGACTAGCGGGGTACAATGAGCAGTTCTTC. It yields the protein CASRGLAGYNEQFF. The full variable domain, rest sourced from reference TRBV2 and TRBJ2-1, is EPEVTQTPSHQVTQMGQEVILRCVPISNHLYFYWYRQILGQKVEFLVSFYNNEISEKSEIFDDQFSVERPDGSNFTLKIRSTKLEDSAMYFCASRGLAGYNEQFFGPGTRLTVL.

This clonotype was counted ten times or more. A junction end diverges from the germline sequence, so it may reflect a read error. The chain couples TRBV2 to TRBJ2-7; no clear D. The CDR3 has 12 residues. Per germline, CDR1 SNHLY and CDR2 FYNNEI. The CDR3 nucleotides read TGTGCCAGCAGGGAAGCCATCTACGAGCAGTACTTC. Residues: CASREAIYEQYF.

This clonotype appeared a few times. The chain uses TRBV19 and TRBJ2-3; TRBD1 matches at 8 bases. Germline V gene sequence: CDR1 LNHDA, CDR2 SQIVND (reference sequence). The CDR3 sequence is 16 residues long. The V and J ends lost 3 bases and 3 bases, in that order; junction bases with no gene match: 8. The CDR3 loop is CASSMRTGMGTDTQYF. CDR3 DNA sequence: TGTGCCAGTAGTATGCGGACAGGGATGGGGACAGATACGCAGTATTTT.

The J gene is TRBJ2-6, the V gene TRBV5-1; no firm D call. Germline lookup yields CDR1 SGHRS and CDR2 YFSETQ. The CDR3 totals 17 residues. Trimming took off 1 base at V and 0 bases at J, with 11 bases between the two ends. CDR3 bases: TGCGCCAGCAGCTTGCCGGCTACCAGCTCTGGGGCCAACGTCCTGACTTTC. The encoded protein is CASSLPATSSGANVLTF.

The CDR3 DNA follows: TGCGCCAGCAGCCTAACTTCAGGGGGCATGAACACTGAAGCTTTCTTT. Translation: CASSLTSGGMNTEAFF. The chain uses TRBV5-1 and TRBJ1-1, with 8 bases that match TRBD1. In germline, CDR1 is SGHRS, CDR2 YFSETQ. V dropped 4 bases and J dropped 0; count of bases not matched to a gene: 8. The CDR3 has 16 residues.

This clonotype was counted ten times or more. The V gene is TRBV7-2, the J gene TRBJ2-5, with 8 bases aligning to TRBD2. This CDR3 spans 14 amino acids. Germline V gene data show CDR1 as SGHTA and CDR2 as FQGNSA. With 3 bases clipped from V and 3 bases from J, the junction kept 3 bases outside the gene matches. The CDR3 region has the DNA TGTGCCAGCAGCTTCCGGACTAGCAAAGAGACCCAGTACTTC. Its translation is CASSFRTSKETQYF.

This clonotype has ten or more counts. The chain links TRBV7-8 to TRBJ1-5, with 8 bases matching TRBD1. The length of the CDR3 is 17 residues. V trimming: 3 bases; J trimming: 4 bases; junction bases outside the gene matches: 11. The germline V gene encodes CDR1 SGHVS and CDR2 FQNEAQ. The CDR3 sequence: CASSFSIAGGSNQPQHF. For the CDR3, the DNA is TGTGCCAGCAGCTTCAGTATTGCAGGGGGCTCTAATCAGCCCCAGCATTTT.

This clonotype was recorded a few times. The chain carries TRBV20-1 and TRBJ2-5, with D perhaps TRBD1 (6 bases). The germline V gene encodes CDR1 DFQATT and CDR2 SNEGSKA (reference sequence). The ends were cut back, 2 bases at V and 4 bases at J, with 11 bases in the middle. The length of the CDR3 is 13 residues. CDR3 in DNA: TGCAGTGCTAGATACCTAGGGGGAGAGACCCAGTACTTC. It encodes CSARYLGGETQYF.